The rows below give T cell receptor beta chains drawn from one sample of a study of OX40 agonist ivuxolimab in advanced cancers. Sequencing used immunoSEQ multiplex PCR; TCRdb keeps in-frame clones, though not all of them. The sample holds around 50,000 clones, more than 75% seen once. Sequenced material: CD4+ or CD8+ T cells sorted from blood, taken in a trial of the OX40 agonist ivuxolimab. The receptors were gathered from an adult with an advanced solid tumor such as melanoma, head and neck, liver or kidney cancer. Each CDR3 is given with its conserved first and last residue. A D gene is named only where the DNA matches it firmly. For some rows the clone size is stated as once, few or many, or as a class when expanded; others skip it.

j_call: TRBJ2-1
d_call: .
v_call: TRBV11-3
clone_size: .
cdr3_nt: TGTGCCAGCAGCTTGGGGGCGGACAATTATTACAATGAGCAGTTCTTC
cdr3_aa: CASSLGADNYYNEQFF

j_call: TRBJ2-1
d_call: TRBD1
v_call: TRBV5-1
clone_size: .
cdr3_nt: TGCGCCAGCAGCCCAGGACAGGGTCGCCCCAATGAGCAGTTCTTC
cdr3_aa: CASSPGQGRPNEQFF

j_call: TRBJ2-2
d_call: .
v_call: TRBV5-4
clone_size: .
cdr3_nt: TGTGCCAGCAGCCCCAACGGGCGCACCGGGGAGCTGTTTTTT
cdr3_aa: CASSPNGRTGELFF

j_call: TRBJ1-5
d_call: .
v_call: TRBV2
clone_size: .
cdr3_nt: TGTGCCAGCAGCCGGGACCTAAATCAGCCCCAGCATTTT
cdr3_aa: CASSRDLNQPQHF

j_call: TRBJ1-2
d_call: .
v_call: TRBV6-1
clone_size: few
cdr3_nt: TGTGCCAGCAGTGAAAGGGGGGGCAACTATGGCTACACCTTC
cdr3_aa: CASSERGGNYGYTF

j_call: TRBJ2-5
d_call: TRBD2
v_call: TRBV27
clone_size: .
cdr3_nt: TGTGCCAGCAGGGCCCCCGGGGGGGCTGTAACCCAGTACTTC
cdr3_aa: CASRAPGGAVTQYF

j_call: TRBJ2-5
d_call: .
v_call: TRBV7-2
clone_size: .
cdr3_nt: TGTGCCAGCAGCTTAGCGGGAGTGGGGGAGACCCAGTACTTC
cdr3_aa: CASSLAGVGETQYF

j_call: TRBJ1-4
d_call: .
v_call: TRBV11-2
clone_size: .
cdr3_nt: TGTGCCAGCAGCCCAAGGACAGTAGGTGAAAAACTGTTTTTT
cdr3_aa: CASSPRTVGEKLFF

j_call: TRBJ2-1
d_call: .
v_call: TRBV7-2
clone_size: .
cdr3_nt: TGTGCCAGCAGCTCCAGCGGGTGGGACAATGAGCAGTTCTTC
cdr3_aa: CASSSSGWDNEQFF

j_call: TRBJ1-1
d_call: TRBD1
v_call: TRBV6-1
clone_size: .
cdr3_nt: TGTGCCAGCAGGTGGACAGGGGGTCCTTTTGAAGCTTTCTTT
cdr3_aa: CASRWTGGPFEAFF

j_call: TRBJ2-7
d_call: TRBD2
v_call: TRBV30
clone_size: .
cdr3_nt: TGTGCCTGGAGTGTCCTCGGGGGGGAGAACGAGCAGTACTTC
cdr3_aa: CAWSVLGGENEQYF

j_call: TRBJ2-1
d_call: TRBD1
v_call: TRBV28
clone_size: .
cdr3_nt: TGTGCCAGCAGTCCCTCTACAGGGGTGGCCAATGAGCAGTTCTTC
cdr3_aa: CASSPSTGVANEQFF